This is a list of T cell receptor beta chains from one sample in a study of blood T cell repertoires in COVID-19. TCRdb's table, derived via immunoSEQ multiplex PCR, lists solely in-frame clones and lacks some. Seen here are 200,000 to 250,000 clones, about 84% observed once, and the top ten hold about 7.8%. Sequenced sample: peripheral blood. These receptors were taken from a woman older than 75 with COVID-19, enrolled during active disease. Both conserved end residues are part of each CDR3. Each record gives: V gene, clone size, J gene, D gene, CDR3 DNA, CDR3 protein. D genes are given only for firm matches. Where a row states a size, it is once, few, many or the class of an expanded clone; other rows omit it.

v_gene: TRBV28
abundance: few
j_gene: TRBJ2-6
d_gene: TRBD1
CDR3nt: TGTGCCAGCAGTCCGACAGGGCAAGGGGCCAACGTCCTGACTTTC
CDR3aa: CASSPTGQGANVLTF

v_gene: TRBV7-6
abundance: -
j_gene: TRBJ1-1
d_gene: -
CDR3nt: TGTGCCAGCAGCTTAGCGGGGGGAGTGGATACTGAAGCTTTCTTT
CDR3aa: CASSLAGGVDTEAFF

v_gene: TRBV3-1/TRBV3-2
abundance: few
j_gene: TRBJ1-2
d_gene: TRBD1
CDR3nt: TGTGCCAGCAAGGTTCTGGGACAGGATACCGGCTACACCTTC
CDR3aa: CASKVLGQDTGYTF

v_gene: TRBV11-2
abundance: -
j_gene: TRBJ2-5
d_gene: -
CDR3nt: TGTGCCAGCAGCTTAGCTTTTAGGGGGGGAGAGACCCAGTACTTC
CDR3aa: CASSLAFRGGETQYF

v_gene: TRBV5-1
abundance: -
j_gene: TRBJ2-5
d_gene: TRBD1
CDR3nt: TGCGCCAGCAGCGTCGGACAGGTAAAAGAGACCCAGTACTTC
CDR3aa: CASSVGQVKETQYF

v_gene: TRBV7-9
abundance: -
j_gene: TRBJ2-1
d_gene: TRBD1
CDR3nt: TGTGCCAGCAGCCGCGGGACAGGGGGTGGCAATGAGCAGTTCTTC
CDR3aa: CASSRGTGGGNEQFF

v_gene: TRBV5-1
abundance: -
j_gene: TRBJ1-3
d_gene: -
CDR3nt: TGCGCCAGCAGCTTGGCCGCAGACTCTGGAAACACCATATATTTT
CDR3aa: CASSLAADSGNTIYF

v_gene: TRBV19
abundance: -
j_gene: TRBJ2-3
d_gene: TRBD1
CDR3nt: TGTGCCAGTAGTAACCCAACAGGGGGTATAGCAGATACGCAGTATTTT
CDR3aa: CASSNPTGGIADTQYF

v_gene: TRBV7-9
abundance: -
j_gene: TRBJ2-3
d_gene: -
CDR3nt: TGTGCCAGCAGCCCCCTAGGGGGTGTAGAAGATACGCAGTATTTT
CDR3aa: CASSPLGGVEDTQYF

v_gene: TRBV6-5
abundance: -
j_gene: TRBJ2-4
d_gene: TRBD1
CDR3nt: TGTGCCAGCAGCCAACAGGGGGCGGGCAAAAACATTCAGTACTTC
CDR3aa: CASSQQGAGKNIQYF

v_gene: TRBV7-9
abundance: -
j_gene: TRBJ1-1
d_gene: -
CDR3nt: TGTGCCAGCAGCCCCCGGCGGGGGCAGACGAACACTGAAGCTTTCTTT
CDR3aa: CASSPRRGQTNTEAFF

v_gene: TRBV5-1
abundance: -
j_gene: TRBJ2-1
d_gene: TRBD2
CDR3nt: TGCGCCAGCAGCCGTCCCGGGCTAGCGGGAGCAGGGGAGCAGTTCTTC
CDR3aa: CASSRPGLAGAGEQFF

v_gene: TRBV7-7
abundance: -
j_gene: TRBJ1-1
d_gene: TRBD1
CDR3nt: TGTGCTAGCAGCGGAACAAACAGGGGGACTGAAGCTTTCTTT
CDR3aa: CASSGTNRGTEAFF

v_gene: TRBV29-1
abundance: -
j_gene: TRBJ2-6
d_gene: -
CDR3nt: TGCAGCACCGGACAGCCAGGGGGGGCCAACGTCCTGACTTTC
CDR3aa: CSTGQPGGANVLTF

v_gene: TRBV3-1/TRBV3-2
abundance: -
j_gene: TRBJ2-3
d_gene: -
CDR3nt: TGTGCCAGCAGCCAAGCCGGGACATTAAATACGCAGTATTTT
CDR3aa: CASSQAGTLNTQYF

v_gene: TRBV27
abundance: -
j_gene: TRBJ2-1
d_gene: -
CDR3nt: TGTTCAGCGGGTGGGAGTCAAACGAATGAGCAGTTCTTC
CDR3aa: CSAGGSQTNEQFF

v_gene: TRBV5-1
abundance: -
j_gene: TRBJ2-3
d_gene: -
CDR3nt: TGCGCCAGCAGCTTGGGTCAGGGTTGGGGAGATACGCAGTATTTT
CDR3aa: CASSLGQGWGDTQYF

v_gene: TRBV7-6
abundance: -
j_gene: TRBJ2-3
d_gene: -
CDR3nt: TGTGCCAGCAGCTTAGTCCTCGCGGCCTCGGGAGATACGCAGTATTTT
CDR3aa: CASSLVLAASGDTQYF

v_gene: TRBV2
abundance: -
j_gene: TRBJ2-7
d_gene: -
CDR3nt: TGTGCCAGCAGTCAAGGGAGCGACGAGCAGTACTTC
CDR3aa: CASSQGSDEQYF

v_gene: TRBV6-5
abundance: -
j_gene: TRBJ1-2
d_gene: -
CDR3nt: TGTGCCAGCAGTCAGCGACAGTCTAACTATGGCTACACCTTC
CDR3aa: CASSQRQSNYGYTF

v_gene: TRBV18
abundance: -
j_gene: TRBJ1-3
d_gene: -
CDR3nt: TGTGCCAGCTCACCAGGACTCCCCCGCTCTGGAAACACCATATATTTT
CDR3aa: CASSPGLPRSGNTIYF

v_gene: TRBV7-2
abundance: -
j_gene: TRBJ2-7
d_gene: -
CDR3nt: TGTGCCAGCAGCTTAAATCCTCTGTTAGAGCAGTACTTC
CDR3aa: CASSLNPLLEQYF

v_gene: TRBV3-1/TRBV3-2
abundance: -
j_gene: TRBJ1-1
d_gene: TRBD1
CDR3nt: TGTGCCAGCAGCCCCCAGACAGGGCAGCCAGCTTTCTTT
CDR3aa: CASSPQTGQPAFF

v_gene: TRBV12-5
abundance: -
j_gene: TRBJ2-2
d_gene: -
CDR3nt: TGTGCTAGTGTACGAATCACCGGGAAGCTGTTTTTT
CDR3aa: CASVRITGKLFF

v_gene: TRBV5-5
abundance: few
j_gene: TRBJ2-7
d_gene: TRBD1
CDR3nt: TGTGCCAGCAGCAGGGGACAGAATACCTACGAGCAGTACTTC
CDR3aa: CASSRGQNTYEQYF

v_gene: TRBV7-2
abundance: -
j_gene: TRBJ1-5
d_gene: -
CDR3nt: TGTGCCAGCAGGCCCCAGACACTGCCCAATCAGCCCCAGCATTTT
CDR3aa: CASRPQTLPNQPQHF

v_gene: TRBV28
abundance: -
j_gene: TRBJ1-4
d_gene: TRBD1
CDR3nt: TGTGCCAGCAGTTCGGTCGGGACAGGTGACGAAAAACTGTTTTTT
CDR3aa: CASSSVGTGDEKLFF

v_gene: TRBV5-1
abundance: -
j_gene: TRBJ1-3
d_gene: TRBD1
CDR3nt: TGCGCCAGCAGCTTGGAGGTGACAGGGGCCCTCTCTGGAAACACCATATATTTT
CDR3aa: CASSLEVTGALSGNTIYF

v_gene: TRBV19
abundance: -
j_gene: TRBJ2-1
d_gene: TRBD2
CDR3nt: TGTGCCAGTAGTGAGACTAGCGGGAAGAGTCAGTTCTTC
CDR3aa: CASSETSGKSQFF

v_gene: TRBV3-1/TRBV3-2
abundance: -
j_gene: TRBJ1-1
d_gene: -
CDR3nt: TGTGCCAGCAGCCCCGCGAATGCGGGGGGGAGAGCTTTCTTT
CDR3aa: CASSPANAGGRAFF

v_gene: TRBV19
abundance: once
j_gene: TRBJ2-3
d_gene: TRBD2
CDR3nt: TGTGCCAGTAGTCCGATGACTAGCGGGAGGGAAGATACGCAGTATTTT
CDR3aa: CASSPMTSGREDTQYF

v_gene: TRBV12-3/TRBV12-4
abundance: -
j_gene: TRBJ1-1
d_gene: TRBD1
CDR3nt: TGTGCCAGCAGTCCCAGGACAGGTAGGACTTTCTTT
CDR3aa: CASSPRTGRTFF

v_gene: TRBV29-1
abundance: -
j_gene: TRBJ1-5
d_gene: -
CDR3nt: TGCAGCACCGGGGAGCATAGCAATCAGCCCCAGCATTTT
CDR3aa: CSTGEHSNQPQHF

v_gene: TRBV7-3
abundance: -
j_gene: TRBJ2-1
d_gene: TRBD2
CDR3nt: TGTGCCAGCAGCTTGATGCCCAGCGGGGGGGGACGTGAGCAGTTCTTC
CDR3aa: CASSLMPSGGGREQFF

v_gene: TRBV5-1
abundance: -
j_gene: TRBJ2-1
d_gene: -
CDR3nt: TGCGCCAGCAGCTTGGCCAGGGACTCCTACAATGAGCAGTTCTTC
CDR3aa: CASSLARDSYNEQFF

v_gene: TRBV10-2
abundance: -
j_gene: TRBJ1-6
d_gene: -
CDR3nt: TGCGCCACCCTGGGCCTGGGTAATTCACCCCTCCACTTT
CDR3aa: CATLGLGNSPLHF

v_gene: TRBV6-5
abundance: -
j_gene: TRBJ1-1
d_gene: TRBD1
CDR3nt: TGTGCCAGCAGTTCTTGGACAGGAGGGCACACTGAAGCTTTCTTT
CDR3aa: CASSSWTGGHTEAFF

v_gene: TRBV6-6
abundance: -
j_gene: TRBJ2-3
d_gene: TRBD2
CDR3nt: TGTGCCAGCAGTCCCGGGACTAGCGGGAGGGCCGGAGATACGCAGTATTTT
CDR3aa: CASSPGTSGRAGDTQYF

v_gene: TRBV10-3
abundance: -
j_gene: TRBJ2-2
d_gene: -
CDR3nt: TGTGCCATCAGTGCACTAGCAAAGAACACCGGGGAGCTGTTTTTT
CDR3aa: CAISALAKNTGELFF

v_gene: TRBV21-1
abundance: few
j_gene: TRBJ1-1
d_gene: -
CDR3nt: TGTGCCAGACCTGGGGGGGGCGCTGGGAACACTGAAGCTTTCTTT
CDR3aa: CARPGGGAGNTEAFF

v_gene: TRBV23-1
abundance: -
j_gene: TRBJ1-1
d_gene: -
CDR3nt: TGCGCCAGCACTCGGAGGACGGGAACTGAAGCTTTCTTT
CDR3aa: CASTRRTGTEAFF

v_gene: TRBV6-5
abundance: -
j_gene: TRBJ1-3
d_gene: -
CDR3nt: TGTGCCAGCACCCAAGGGACATTTGGAAACACCATATATTTT
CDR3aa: CASTQGTFGNTIYF

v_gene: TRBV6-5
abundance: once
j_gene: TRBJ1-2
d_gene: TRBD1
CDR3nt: TGTGCCAGCAGGGAGACAGGGGAGGGTGGCTACACCTTC
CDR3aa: CASRETGEGGYTF

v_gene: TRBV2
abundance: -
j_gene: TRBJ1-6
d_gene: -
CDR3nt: TGTGCCAGCAGGAGGGACTCCTATAATTCACCCCTCCACTTT
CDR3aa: CASRRDSYNSPLHF

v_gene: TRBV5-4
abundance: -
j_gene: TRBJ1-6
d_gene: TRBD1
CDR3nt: TGTGCCAGCAGCTTGGGACAGGGGATGGGTTCACCCCTCCACTTT
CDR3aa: CASSLGQGMGSPLHF

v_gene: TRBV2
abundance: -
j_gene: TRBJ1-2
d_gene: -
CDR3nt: TGTGCCAGCAGGCGGTTGGCTCGTGGCTACACCTTC
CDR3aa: CASRRLARGYTF

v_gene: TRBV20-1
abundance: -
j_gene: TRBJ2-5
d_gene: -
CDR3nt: TGCAGTGCCGCTACGGACAAGACCCAGTACTTC
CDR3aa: CSAATDKTQYF

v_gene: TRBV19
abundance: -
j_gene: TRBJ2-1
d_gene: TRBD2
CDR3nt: TGTGCCAGTAGTATAGGGACTAGCCTCTCCTACAATGAGCAGTTCTTC
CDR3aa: CASSIGTSLSYNEQFF

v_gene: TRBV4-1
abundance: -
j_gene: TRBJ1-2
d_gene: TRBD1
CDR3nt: TGCGCCAGCAGCGGAGCGACAGGGGGCTCTGGCTACACCTTC
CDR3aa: CASSGATGGSGYTF

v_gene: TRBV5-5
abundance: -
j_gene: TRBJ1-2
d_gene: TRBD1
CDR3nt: TGTGCCAGCAGCCCAGGACAGGGGGTTTACTATGGCTACACCTTC
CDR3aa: CASSPGQGVYYGYTF

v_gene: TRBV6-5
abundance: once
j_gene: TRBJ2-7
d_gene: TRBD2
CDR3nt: TGTGCCAGCGGGTCCGGGACTAGCGTTTACGAGCAGTACTTC
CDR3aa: CASGSGTSVYEQYF